This TCR beta chain was found in a study of cytomegalovirus exposure and HLA in healthy donors. Profiling relied on immunoSEQ multiplex PCR, and the TCRdb table lists in-frame clones only, not all of them. The sample includes some 140,000 clones, 65% to 90% of them seen just once. The CDR3 is 16 amino acids. V trimming: 0 bases; J trimming: 5 bases; junction bases outside the gene matches: 6. Germline-derived CDR1 and CDR2 are MNHEY and SVGAGI. V usage is TRBV6-5 and J usage is TRBJ2-5, with TRBD2 identical over 10 bases. The sequenced sample consisted of PBMCs. This sequence was found in a man aged 18 to 29 in good health and CMV-seropositive. CDR3 coding DNA: TGTGCCAGCAGTTACTCGGCTAGCGGGGGAGTTGAGACCCAGTACTTC. Translation gives CASSYSASGGVETQYF.